A single sample is the source of the 13 T cell receptor beta chains below, sequenced in a study of spatial heterogeneity in lung cancer. TCRdb analysed the 5' RACE reads with MiXCR anew, one entry per CDR3 protein. The repertoire holds about 410 distinct CDR3 sequences, with approximately 18% as singletons. The sample's time point: sample taken at primary tumor resection. Sequences were derived from normal lung tissue next to the tumor, sampled at surgery. The receptor source for this set is a female donor with early-stage non-small cell lung cancer.

In this sample, this clonotype is large (0.1 to 1%). This sequence joins TRBV12-3 or TRBV12-4 and TRBJ1-1; no clear D gene. This CDR3 comprises 14 residues. The germline V and J ends were trimmed by 7 bases and 0 bases, with 12 bases remaining between them. This CDR3 is CASTQTVVNTEAFF. CDR3 nucleotides: TGTGCCAGCACCCAAACGGTGGTGAACACTGAAGCTTTCTTT.

This clonotype is labeled as large. This rearrangement joins TRBV20-1 to TRBJ1-1; unclear D gene. This CDR3 is built from 11 residues. Trimming stripped 7 bases from V and 1 base from J, with 7 bases between. CDR1 and CDR2 (germline): DFQATT, SNEGSKA (reference sequence). The CDR3 protein is CSEDENTEAFF. As DNA, the CDR3 is TGCAGTGAGGATGAGAACACTGAAGCTTTCTTT.

By sample fraction, this clonotype is large. This chain connects TRBV12-3 or TRBV12-4 to TRBJ1-2, with D tentatively TRBD1 (5 bases). V lost 6 bases and J lost 7, with 12 bases in between. The CDR3 has 12 residues. CDR3 in amino acids: CASSILGVGYTF. CDR3 nucleotide sequence: TGTGCCAGCAGCATACTAGGGGTTGGCTACACCTTC.

By its share, this clonotype is large. The chain links TRBV7-9 to TRBJ2-1; D is ambiguous. This CDR3 spans 11 amino acids. Per germline, CDR1 SEHNR and CDR2 FQNEAQ (reference sequence). Trimming took 1 base from V and 9 from J, leaving 4 bases between them. For the CDR3, the DNA is TGTGCCAGCAGCTTAGTCGGTGAGCAGTTCTTC. It specifies CASSLVGEQFF. Filled out from reference TRBV7-9 and TRBJ2-1, the complete variable domain reads DTGVSQNPRHKITKRGQNVTFRCDPISEHNRLYWYRQTLGQGPEFLTYFQNEAQLEKSRLLSDRFSAERPKGSFSTLEIQRTEQGDSAMYLCASSLVGEQFFGPGTRLTVL.

V and J are TRBV7-6 and TRBJ2-5; no clear D gene. The V end was cut by 5 bases, the J end by 5 bases, with 9 bases between. Germline loops: CDR1 SGHVS, CDR2 FNYEAQ. This CDR3 has 12 amino acids. As DNA, the CDR3 is TGTGCCAGCAGCCCAGTTGCGGAGACCCAGTACTTC. Amino acid sequence: CASSPVAETQYF.

By sample fraction, this clonotype is large. The V gene is TRBV5-5, the J gene TRBJ2-5; 8 nucleotides match TRBD2. V trimming: 1 base; J trimming: 1 base; junction bases outside the gene matches: 3. This CDR3 has 15 residues. CDR1 and CDR2 (germline): SGHKS, YYEKEE (reference sequence). The CDR3 is CASSLTSGSQETQYF. The CDR3 nucleotides read TGTGCCAGCAGCTTGACTAGCGGCTCCCAAGAGACCCAGTACTTC.

This clonotype appeared many times. The chain couples TRBV28 to TRBJ2-2, with TRBD1 matching over 9 bases. CDR3 length: 17 residues. The germline V gene has CDR1 MDHEN and CDR2 SYDVKM. After removal of 5 bases from V and 6 bases from J, the junction contained 13 bases not matched to a gene. The CDR3 spells CASSEESDRGYSGELFF. Here the CDR3 DNA reads TGTGCCAGCAGTGAGGAATCGGACAGGGGATACTCCGGGGAGCTGTTTTTT.

By share of the sample, this clonotype is large. The CDR3 sequence is CASSSYTGEYGYTF. CDR3 in DNA: TGTGCCAGCAGCTCCTACACAGGAGAATATGGCTACACCTTC. The chain links TRBV7-2 to TRBJ1-2; TRBD1 is a possible D gene (5 bases). V was pared by 4 bases and J by 5 bases, with 14 bases between. CDR1 is SGHTA, CDR2 FQGNSA, per germline. The CDR3 loop spans 14 amino acids.

Relative to its sample, this clonotype is hyperexpanded. CDR3 protein: CASSLEEGSYEQYF. CDR3 bases: TGTGCCAGCAGCTTAGAAGAAGGGTCCTACGAGCAGTACTTC. The chain recombines TRBV7-6 with TRBJ2-7; no reliable D call. This CDR3 region has 14 residues. The V and J ends lost 1 base and 1 base respectively, with 8 bases between them. Germline V gene lookup returns CDR1 SGHVS and CDR2 FNYEAQ.

This clonotype is medium-sized in the sample. Given a much more abundant clone one base away, this may be a read error. J is TRBJ1-1 and V is TRBV20-1; 7 bases map to TRBD1. CDR1 DFQATT and CDR2 SNEGSKA come from the germline V gene (reference sequence). This CDR3 has 13 amino acids. CDR3 sequence: CSASTGVNTEALF. The CDR3 region has the DNA TGCAGTGCTAGCACAGGGGTGAACACTGAAGCTTTATTT.

A few counts support this clonotype. The genes are TRBV28 and TRBJ2-7, with 8 bases aligning to TRBD1. V was pared by 8 bases and J by 3 bases, with 6 bases of the junction left unmatched. The germline CDR1 and CDR2 sequences are MDHEN and SYDVKM. CDR3 length equals 13 residues. DNA of the CDR3: TGTGCCAGCTGCTCGGGACAGGACTACGAGCAGTACTTC. Protein product: CASCSGQDYEQYF.

In its sample, this clonotype is large. V and J are TRBV11-2 and TRBJ2-4; 7 bases agree with TRBD2. With V trimmed by 1 base and J by 3 bases, 6 bases remained unmatched. The CDR3 is 16 amino acids. Germline lookup yields CDR1 SGHAT and CDR2 FQNNGV. CDR3 sequence reads: CASSLGQTGGKNIQYF. The CDR3 bases are TGTGCCAGCAGCTTAGGTCAGACGGGGGGCAAAAACATTCAGTACTTC.

The chain employs TRBV10-1 and TRBJ2-5; D is perhaps TRBD1 (6 bases). In germline, CDR1 is WNHNN, CDR2 SYGVQD (reference sequence). There are 14 residues in the CDR3. V lost 7 bases to trimming and J lost 5 bases, with 17 bases between them. CDR3 DNA sequence: TGCGCCAGCAAACCCGAAGGGGGTAAGGAGACCCAGTACTTC. Encoded protein: CASKPEGGKETQYF.